Listed below are T cell receptor beta chains from one sample, sequenced in a study of Ad26.COV2.S vaccination and SARS-CoV-2 variants. Sequencing used immunoSEQ multiplex PCR; TCRdb keeps in-frame clones, though not all of them. The sample yields about 390,000 clones, approximately 91% seen once. The sample here was peripheral blood, taken in a trial of Ad26.COV2.S vaccine versus placebo. These receptors were obtained from a person aged 18-60 years who received the Ad26.COV2.S COVID-19 vaccine or a placebo. Each CDR3 is given with its conserved first and last residue. A D gene is named only where the DNA matches it firmly. Some rows mark clone size as missing; the rest say once, few, many or name a class of expanded clone.

-	TRBV25-1	TRBJ2-3	few	CASSELGDRPNTQYF	TGTGCCAGCAGTGAATTGGGGGACCGACCGAATACGCAGTATTTT
TRBD2	TRBV7-9	TRBJ2-1	-	CASSLADSGEQFF	TGTGCCAGCAGCTTAGCGGATAGCGGGGAGCAGTTCTTC
TRBD2	TRBV18	TRBJ2-5	-	CASSVPGGETQYF	TGTGCCAGCTCAGTGCCGGGGGGAGAGACCCAGTACTTC
-	TRBV25-1	TRBJ2-2	-	CASKRIGEAGELFF	TGTGCCAGCAAGAGGATTGGAGAGGCCGGGGAGCTGTTTTTT
-	TRBV2	TRBJ1-6	-	CASRDDRLDSPLHF	TGTGCCAGCAGGGACGACAGGTTGGATTCACCCCTCCACTTT
-	TRBV2	TRBJ1-2	-	CASTTVNYGYTF	TGTGCCAGTACCACAGTTAACTATGGCTACACCTTC
-	TRBV30	TRBJ2-5	few	CAWSPGAGSPTQYF	TGTGCCTGGAGCCCAGGAGCGGGCTCACCGACCCAGTACTTC
TRBD1	TRBV2	TRBJ1-6	once	CASRRTGSNSPLHF	TGTGCCAGCAGAAGGACAGGGTCTAATTCACCCCTCCACTTT
-	TRBV7-7	TRBJ2-7	-	CASSPGLLGASEQYF	TGTGCCAGCAGCCCCGGGCTGCTGGGTGCCTCCGAGCAGTACTTC
-	TRBV2	TRBJ2-3	-	CASRASSFTDTQYF	TGTGCCAGCAGAGCCAGTTCGTTCACAGATACGCAGTATTTT
-	TRBV28	TRBJ1-4	-	CASSRTVGKLFF	TGTGCCAGCAGCCGGACAGTCGGAAAACTGTTTTTT
TRBD1	TRBV6-5	TRBJ1-1	-	CASSPGQWNTEAFF	TGTGCCAGCAGTCCGGGACAGTGGAACACTGAAGCTTTCTTT
TRBD1	TRBV10-3	TRBJ1-1	few	CAISERPGQGVYTEAFF	TGTGCCATCAGTGAGCGGCCGGGACAGGGAGTGTACACTGAAGCTTTCTTT
-	TRBV7-9	TRBJ2-7	-	CASSSRATYEQYF	TGTGCCAGCAGCTCCCGGGCCACCTACGAGCAGTACTTC
TRBD2	TRBV11-3	TRBJ2-3	-	CASSSGRSTDTQYF	TGTGCCAGCAGCTCCGGGAGGAGTACAGATACGCAGTATTTT
-	TRBV10-2	TRBJ2-7	-	CASSESGLPNEQYF	TGCGCCAGCAGTGAGTCGGGTCTTCCTAACGAGCAGTACTTC
TRBD1	TRBV6-1	TRBJ1-2	-	CASSDWTGPYGYTF	TGTGCCAGCAGTGATTGGACAGGGCCATATGGCTACACCTTC
-	TRBV21-1	TRBJ1-4	-	CASSKWSDEKLFF	TGTGCCAGCAGCAAGTGGAGTGACGAAAAACTGTTTTTT
TRBD1	TRBV6-6	TRBJ1-4	-	CASSDRGAGEKLFF	TGTGCCAGCAGTGACAGGGGCGCAGGAGAAAAACTGTTTTTT
-	TRBV29-1	TRBJ1-2	few	CSVEGGGLDYGYTF	TGCAGCGTTGAAGGTGGGGGATTGGACTATGGCTACACCTTC
-	TRBV12-3/TRBV12-4	TRBJ1-2	-	CASRFGGRGGYTF	TGTGCCAGCCGTTTTGGGGGGCGCGGGGGCTACACCTTC
TRBD2	TRBV10-3	TRBJ2-3	-	CAIGSQRGEIDTQYF	TGTGCCATCGGATCCCAGCGGGGGGAAATAGATACGCAGTATTTT
-	TRBV10-3	TRBJ2-7	-	CAISADQSSYEQYF	TGTGCCATCAGTGCGGACCAGAGCTCCTACGAGCAGTACTTC
TRBD2	TRBV5-4	TRBJ2-7	-	CASSSLAGGPYEQYF	TGTGCCAGCAGCTCTTTAGCGGGGGGCCCCTACGAGCAGTACTTC
TRBD1	TRBV7-9	TRBJ1-2	-	CASRPQGYGYTF	TGTGCCAGCAGACCACAGGGGTATGGCTACACCTTC
TRBD1	TRBV5-6	TRBJ2-7	-	CASSLRDRVGGQYF	TGTGCCAGCAGTCTCCGGGACAGGGTAGGAGGGCAGTACTTC
-	TRBV7-2	TRBJ1-1	-	CASSLASGSVTEAFF	TGTGCCAGCAGCTTAGCGTCGGGAAGTGTCACTGAAGCTTTCTTT
TRBD2	TRBV5-8	TRBJ2-3	-	CASSLLAGGPVDTQYF	TGTGCCAGCAGCTTGCTAGCGGGGGGGCCGGTAGATACGCAGTATTTT
TRBD2	TRBV25-1	TRBJ2-1	-	CASRQRGASSSYNEQFF	TGTGCCAGCAGGCAGCGGGGGGCTTCCAGCTCCTACAATGAGCAGTTCTTC
-	TRBV4-3	TRBJ1-5	-	CASSQDHGNQPQHF	TGCGCCAGCAGCCAAGACCACGGTAATCAGCCCCAGCATTTT
-	TRBV12-3/TRBV12-4	TRBJ2-3	-	CASSYGDTDTQYF	TGTGCCAGCAGTTACGGCGACACAGATACGCAGTATTTT
-	TRBV5-6	TRBJ1-1	-	CASSTTRRNTEAFF	TGTGCCAGCAGCACGACCCGGAGGAACACTGAAGCTTTCTTT
-	TRBV10-3	TRBJ1-1	-	CAISPEGGATEAFF	TGTGCCATCAGCCCGGAGGGGGGCGCCACTGAAGCTTTCTTT
TRBD1	TRBV6-6	TRBJ2-7	-	CASSRASDRGNEQYF	TGTGCCAGCAGTCGGGCATCGGACAGGGGAAACGAGCAGTACTTC
-	TRBV4-3	TRBJ1-5	-	CASSQEGRDHQPQHF	TGCGCCAGCAGCCAAGAGGGTAGGGACCATCAGCCCCAGCATTTT
-	TRBV12-3/TRBV12-4	TRBJ1-2	-	CASSSRRGYGYTF	TGTGCCAGCAGTTCAAGGAGGGGCTATGGCTACACCTTC
-	TRBV7-9	TRBJ1-5	-	CASSLEAQPQHF	TGTGCCAGCAGCTTAGAAGCGCAGCCCCAGCATTTT
-	TRBV11-2	TRBJ2-1	-	CASSFANFGQFF	TGTGCCAGCAGCTTCGCTAACTTTGGGCAGTTCTTC
-	TRBV7-8	TRBJ1-1	-	CASSFTQDGRTNTEAFF	TGTGCCAGCAGCTTTACTCAGGACGGACGGACGAACACTGAAGCTTTCTTT
-	TRBV2	TRBJ2-7	-	CASMLREQYF	TGTGCCAGCATGCTCCGCGAGCAGTACTTC
-	TRBV10-2	TRBJ2-7	once	CASSEEVRKRTVYEQYF	TGCGCCAGCAGTGAGGAGGTCCGGAAACGAACGGTCTACGAGCAGTACTTC
-	TRBV6-1	TRBJ2-7	-	CASSDGQGVRYF	TGTGCCAGCAGTGACGGTCAGGGAGTAAGGTACTTC
-	TRBV27	TRBJ1-2	few	CATRKDRAYGYTF	TGTGCCACCCGAAAGGACAGAGCTTATGGCTACACCTTC
-	TRBV5-1	TRBJ1-4	-	CASSSLPQRDIGEKLFF	TGCGCCAGCAGCTCGTTACCGCAACGGGACATTGGGGAAAAACTGTTTTTT
-	TRBV30	TRBJ1-2	-	CAWSSLSAYGYTF	TGTGCCTGGAGTTCCCTATCGGCCTATGGCTACACCTTC
TRBD1	TRBV13	TRBJ2-7	-	CASSRTRQGAYEQYF	TGTGCCAGCAGCCGGACCCGACAGGGGGCCTACGAGCAGTACTTC
TRBD2	TRBV4-1	TRBJ2-7	-	CASSQGKWGGSIQYEQYF	TGCGCCAGCAGCCAAGGTAAGTGGGGGGGATCCATTCAATACGAGCAGTACTTC
TRBD1	TRBV5-1	TRBJ2-1	-	CASSVQTGGSNEQFF	TGCGCCAGCAGCGTTCAAACAGGGGGGAGTAATGAGCAGTTCTTC
-	TRBV27	TRBJ1-6	-	CASSPTSYWENYNSPLHF	TGTGCCAGCAGTCCGACGTCGTATTGGGAAAATTATAATTCACCCCTCCACTTT
TRBD2	TRBV11-3	TRBJ2-7	-	CASSLEAGLAGVFYEQYF	TGTGCCAGCAGCTTAGAGGCTGGACTAGCGGGGGTCTTCTACGAGCAGTACTTC
-	TRBV6-1	TRBJ2-2	-	CASSEDMNTGELFF	TGTGCCAGCAGTGAAGATATGAACACCGGGGAGCTGTTTTTT
-	TRBV28	TRBJ1-1	once	CASSSPGLIDGSNTEAFF	TGTGCCAGCAGTTCCCCAGGATTAATTGACGGGTCGAACACTGAAGCTTTCTTT
TRBD1	TRBV10-3	TRBJ2-5	-	CAIGVGQGSETQYF	TGTGCCATCGGAGTAGGACAGGGTTCGGAGACCCAGTACTTC